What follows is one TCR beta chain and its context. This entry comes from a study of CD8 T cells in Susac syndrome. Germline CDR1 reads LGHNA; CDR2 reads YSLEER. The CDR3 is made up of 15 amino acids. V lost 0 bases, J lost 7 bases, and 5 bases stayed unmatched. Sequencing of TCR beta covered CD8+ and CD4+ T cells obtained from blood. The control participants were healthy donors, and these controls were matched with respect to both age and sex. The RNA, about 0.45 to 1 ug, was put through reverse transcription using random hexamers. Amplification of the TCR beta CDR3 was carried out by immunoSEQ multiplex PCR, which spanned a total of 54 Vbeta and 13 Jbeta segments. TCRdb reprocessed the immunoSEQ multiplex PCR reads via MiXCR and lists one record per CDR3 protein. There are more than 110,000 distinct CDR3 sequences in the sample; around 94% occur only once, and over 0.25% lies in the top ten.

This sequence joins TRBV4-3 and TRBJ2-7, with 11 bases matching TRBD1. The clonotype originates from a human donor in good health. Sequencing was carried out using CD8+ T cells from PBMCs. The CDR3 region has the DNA TGCGCCAGCAGCCAAGAGCGGACAGGGGGCAATGAGCAGTACTTC. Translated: CASSQERTGGNEQYF.